This T cell receptor beta chain was profiled in a study of blood T cell repertoires in COVID-19. Measured with immunoSEQ multiplex PCR; TCRdb has only the in-frame clones, and not every one. The sample has 80,000 to 95,000 clones; around 84% are singletons. The germline V gene has CDR1 MNHEY and CDR2 SMNVEV (reference sequence). CDR3 length equals 16 residues. V was trimmed by 6 bases and J by 4 bases, leaving 16 bases between them. This TCR came from an elderly woman in a cohort sampled during active or convalescent COVID-19. Sequences were obtained from peripheral blood. The chain joins TRBV27 to TRBJ1-6; D gene unclear. The CDR3 here is CASSRDSQPYNSPLHF. DNA of the CDR3: TGTGCCAGCAGCCGCGACTCGCAGCCGTATAATTCACCCCTCCACTTT.